The clone carrying this T cell receptor beta chain was detected ten times or more. This specimen belongs to a study of T cells in Graves' hyperthyroidism and ophthalmopathy. Graves' hyperthyroidism showing no ophthalmopathy progression within 18 months was considered stable. A patient was excluded if there was uncontrolled infection, other autoimmune disease, pregnancy or lactation. Diagnosing involved the use of clinical symptoms, serum thyroxine and TRAb, thyroid ultrasound and orbital computed tomography. There were TCR beta CDR3 regions amplified from RNA transcripts. Initially, a first-round RT-PCR of the TCR CDR3 employed the HTBI primer set. TCRdb re-derived calls from the multiplex PCR reads in MiXCR, one entry per CDR3 protein. The table has approximately 370,000 distinct CDR3 sequences, more than 12% seen once. V was shortened by 5 bases and J by 9 bases, with 20 bases between the two germline ends. CDR1 MNHEY and CDR2 SMNVEV come from the germline V gene (reference sequence). The CDR3 extends over 14 amino acids.

Source material: blood. This chain connects TRBV27 to TRBJ2-7; D might be TRBD2 (6 bases). This receptor was taken from a woman aged 25-40 years with Graves' hyperthyroidism. CDR3 region: CASSPTSPSLGQYF. CDR3 nucleotide sequence: TGTGCCAGCAGTCCGACTAGTCCGTCCCTCGGGCAGTACTTC.